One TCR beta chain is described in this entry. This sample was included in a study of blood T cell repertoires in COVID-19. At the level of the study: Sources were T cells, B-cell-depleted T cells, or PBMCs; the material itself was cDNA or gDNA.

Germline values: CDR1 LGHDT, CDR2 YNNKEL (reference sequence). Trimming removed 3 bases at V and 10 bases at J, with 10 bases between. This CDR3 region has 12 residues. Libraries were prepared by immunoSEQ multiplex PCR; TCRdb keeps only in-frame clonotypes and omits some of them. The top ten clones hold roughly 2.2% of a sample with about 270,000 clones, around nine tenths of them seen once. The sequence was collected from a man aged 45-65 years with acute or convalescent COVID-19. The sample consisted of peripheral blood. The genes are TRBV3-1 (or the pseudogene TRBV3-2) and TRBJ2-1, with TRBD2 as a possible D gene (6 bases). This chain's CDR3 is CASSHRSGEQFF. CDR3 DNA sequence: TGTGCCAGCAGCCACCGGAGCGGGGAGCAGTTCTTC.